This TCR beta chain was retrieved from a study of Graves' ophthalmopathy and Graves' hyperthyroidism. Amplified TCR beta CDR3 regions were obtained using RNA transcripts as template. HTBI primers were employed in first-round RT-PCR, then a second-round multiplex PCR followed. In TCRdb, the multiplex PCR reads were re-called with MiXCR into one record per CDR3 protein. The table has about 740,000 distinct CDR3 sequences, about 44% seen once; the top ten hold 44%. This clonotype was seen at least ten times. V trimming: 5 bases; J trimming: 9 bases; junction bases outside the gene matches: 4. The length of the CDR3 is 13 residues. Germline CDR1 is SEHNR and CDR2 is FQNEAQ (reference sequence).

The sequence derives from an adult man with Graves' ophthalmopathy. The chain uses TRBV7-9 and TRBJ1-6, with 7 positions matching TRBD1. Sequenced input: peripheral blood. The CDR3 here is CASSTRQGSPLHF. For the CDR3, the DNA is TGTGCCAGCAGCACACGACAGGGTTCACCCCTCCACTTT.